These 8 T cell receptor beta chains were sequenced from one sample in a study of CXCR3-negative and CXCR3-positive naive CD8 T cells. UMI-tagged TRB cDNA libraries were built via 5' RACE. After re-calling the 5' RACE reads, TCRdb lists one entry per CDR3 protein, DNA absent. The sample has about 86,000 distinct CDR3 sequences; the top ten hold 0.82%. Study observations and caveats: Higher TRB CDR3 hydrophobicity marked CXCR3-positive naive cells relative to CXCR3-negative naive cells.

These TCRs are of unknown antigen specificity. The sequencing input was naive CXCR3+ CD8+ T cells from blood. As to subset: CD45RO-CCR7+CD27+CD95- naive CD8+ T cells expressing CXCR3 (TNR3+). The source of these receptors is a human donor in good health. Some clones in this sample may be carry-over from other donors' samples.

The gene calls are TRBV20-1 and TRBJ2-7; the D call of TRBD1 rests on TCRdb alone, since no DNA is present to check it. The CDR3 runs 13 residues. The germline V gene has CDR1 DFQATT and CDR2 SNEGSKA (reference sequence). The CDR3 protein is CSARGDMLQEQYF.

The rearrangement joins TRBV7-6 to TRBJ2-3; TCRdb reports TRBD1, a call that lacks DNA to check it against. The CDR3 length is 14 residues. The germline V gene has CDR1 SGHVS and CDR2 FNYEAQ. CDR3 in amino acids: CASSLETVHDTQYF.

The CDR3 sequence: CASSSNPLETQYF. The chain links TRBV7-8 to TRBJ2-5. Germline V gene sequence: CDR1 SGHVS, CDR2 FQNEAQ. This CDR3 has 13 amino acids.

CDR3 sequence reads: CASSSDSPYEQYF. The V gene is TRBV6-2 or TRBV6-3, the J gene TRBJ2-7; TCRdb indicates TRBD1, and absent DNA this call remains unverified. Looked up from germline, CDR1 is MNHEY and CDR2 is SVGEGT. The CDR3 covers 13 residues.

The CDR3 sequence is CASSSVAGGSYQETQYF. The gene calls are TRBV28 and TRBJ2-5; checking the TCRdb D call of TRBD2 is not possible without DNA. The germline CDR1 and CDR2 sequences are MDHEN and SYDVKM. The CDR3 totals 17 residues.

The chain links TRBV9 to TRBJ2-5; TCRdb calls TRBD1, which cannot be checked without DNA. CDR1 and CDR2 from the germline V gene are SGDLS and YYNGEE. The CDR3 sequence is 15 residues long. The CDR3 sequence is CASSVGQGATETQYF. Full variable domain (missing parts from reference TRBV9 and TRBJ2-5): DSGVTQTPKHLITATGQRVTLRCSPRSGDLSVYWYQQSLDQGLQFLIQYYNGEERAKGNILERFSAQQFPDLHSELNLSSLELGDSALYFCASSVGQGATETQYFGPGTRLLVL.

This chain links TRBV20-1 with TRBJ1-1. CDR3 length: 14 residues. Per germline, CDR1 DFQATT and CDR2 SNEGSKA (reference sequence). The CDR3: CSARVAGGGTEAFF.

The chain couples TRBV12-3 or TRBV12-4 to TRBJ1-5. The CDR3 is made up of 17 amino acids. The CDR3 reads CASSLVIGSYSNQPQHF.